This TCR beta chain stems from a study of blood T cell repertoires in COVID-19. Study-wide context: The United States, Italy and Spain were the sources of the acute and convalescent COVID-19 samples. PBMCs, B-cell-depleted T cells, or T cells were the source of the cDNA or gDNA that made up the material.

Per germline, CDR1 MNHEY and CDR2 SVGEGT. The CDR3 contains 12 residues. The V end lost 2 bases, the J end lost 8 bases, and 9 bases lay between the germline ends. As handled by the study authors: Amplification with reference gene primers provided the estimates of nucleated cell counts. Generated by immunoSEQ multiplex PCR, the TCRdb table keeps only in-frame clones and is missing some. D and trimming come from the DNA, and the V and J calls and clone size come from that table. The sample holds about 110,000 clones, about two thirds seen once. This clonotype was sampled from a middle-aged woman with acute or convalescent COVID-19. Sequencing input: peripheral blood. J is TRBJ1-2 and V is TRBV6-2 or TRBV6-3; D possibly corresponds to TRBD1 (6 bases). The CDR3 region has the DNA TGTGCCAGCAGTTACGGGGGCGCGGGCTACACCTTC. Protein product: CASSYGGAGYTF.